This T cell receptor (beta chain) was captured by sequencing in a study of cytomegalovirus exposure and HLA in healthy donors. Findings of the study overall: After further analysis at a later stage, 16,951 TCR beta sequences were associated with HLA alleles at 0.05 false discovery rate. Specificity for CMV antigens was confirmed in vitro for three of the CMV-associated chains.

The PCR was carried out with 60 Vbeta primers and 13 Jbeta primers. How the authors handled the data: In a later analysis, some 80 million unique TCR beta chains included roughly 11 million shared by two or more donors. Some clones are missing from TCRdb's copy, which holds only in-frame ones; the method was immunoSEQ multiplex PCR. The V and J calls and the clone size are those of that table, but D and trimming were determined from the DNA. Of about 150,000 clones listed, under 85% are singletons. V dropped 2 bases and J dropped 5 bases, with 6 bases sitting between them. Germline values: CDR1 MDHEN, CDR2 SYDVKM. The CDR3 runs 13 residues. A word on this clone: Its target is not known.

The chain has TRBV28 and TRBJ1-4, with D possibly TRBD1 on 5 matching bases. What was sequenced was PBMCs. This sequence was found in a young man in good health and CMV-seronegative. The CDR3 sequence: CASSLGANEKLFF. The CDR3 region has the DNA TGTGCCAGCAGTTTAGGGGCGAATGAAAAACTGTTTTTT.